The rows below give T cell receptor beta chains drawn from one sample of a study of T cells in Graves' hyperthyroidism and ophthalmopathy. MiXCR was run by TCRdb on the multiplex PCR reads, yielding one entry per CDR3 protein. The repertoire holds roughly 110,000 distinct CDR3 sequences, with around a sixth as singletons. The sample was blood. Receptor source: a woman aged 45-65 years with Graves' hyperthyroidism. Both conserved end residues are part of each CDR3. The D gene is left open where the match is weak. Some rows have no size entry. The others give once, few or many, or a class for an expanded clone.

j_call | v_call | clone_size | d_call | cdr3_aa | cdr3_nt
TRBJ2-1 | TRBV11-2 | . | . | CASSLKWYNEQFF | TGTGCCAGCAGCTTAAAGTGGTACAATGAGCAGTTCTTC
TRBJ2-4 | TRBV20-1 | many | . | CSATTGGLNIQYF | TGCAGTGCTACTACGGGGGGCTTAAACATTCAGTACTTC
TRBJ2-2 | TRBV20-1 | many | . | CSATPGPGELFF | TGCAGTGCCACCCCAGGTCCCGGGGAGCTGTTTTTT
TRBJ1-2 | TRBV7-2 | . | . | CASSLAAGLNYGYTF | TGTGCCAGCAGCTTAGCGGCAGGGCTTAACTATGGCTACACCTTC
TRBJ2-2 | TRBV28 | many | TRBD2 | CASSLPSGNTGELFF | TGTGCCAGCAGTTTACCTAGCGGGAACACCGGGGAGCTGTTTTTT
TRBJ2-1 | TRBV4-2 | few | . | CASSQDPGVGNEQFF | TGTGCCAGCAGCCAAGATCCAGGGGTTGGCAATGAGCAGTTCTTC
TRBJ1-2 | TRBV19 | many | . | CASSIERGSSYGYTF | TGTGCCAGTAGTATAGAACGAGGTTCCTCCTATGGCTACACCTTC
TRBJ2-1 | TRBV28 | few | . | CASSLEVDEQFF | TGTGCCAGCAGTTTAGAGGTCGATGAGCAGTTCTTC
TRBJ1-5 | TRBV5-6 | . | TRBD1 | CASSFRDRGQPQHF | TGTGCCAGCAGCTTCCGGGACAGGGGACAGCCCCAGCATTTT
TRBJ2-1 | TRBV9 | many | TRBD2 | CASSVGGGSRYNEQFF | TGTGCCAGCAGCGTAGGGGGCGGGAGCCGTTACAATGAGCAGTTCTTC
TRBJ2-1 | TRBV20-1 | many | . | CSAVEDWETYNEQFF | TGCAGTGCTGTCGAGGACTGGGAAACCTACAATGAGCAGTTCTTC
TRBJ1-4 | TRBV18 | many | . | CASRTPSGEKLFF | TGTGCCAGCCGGACCCCCTCCGGGGAAAAACTGTTTTTT
TRBJ2-7 | TRBV29-1 | . | TRBD1 | CSVGGQGGEQYF | TGCAGCGTTGGGGGACAGGGAGGGGAGCAGTACTTC
TRBJ2-1 | TRBV2 | . | . | CASSERPGDRGEQFF | TGTGCCAGCAGTGAGAGGCCGGGTGATAGGGGTGAGCAGTTCTTC
TRBJ1-5 | TRBV28 | many | . | CASSLDVGQPQHF | TGTGCCAGCAGTTTAGACGTCGGTCAGCCCCAGCATTTT
TRBJ1-3 | TRBV7-2 | few | . | CASSLGSSGGNTIYF | TGTGCCAGCAGCTTAGGCTCATCGGGAGGAAACACCATATATTTT
TRBJ1-1 | TRBV6-1 | many | . | CASGGEMGTEAFF | TGTGCCAGTGGGGGAGAAATGGGCACTGAAGCTTTCTTT
TRBJ2-7 | TRBV5-1 | many | TRBD2 | CASKEAGDVAYEQYF | TGCGCCAGCAAAGAAGCGGGAGACGTAGCCTACGAGCAGTACTTC
TRBJ1-2 | TRBV4-1 | . | TRBD1 | CASSQVGTGEYGYTF | TGCGCCAGCAGCCAAGTAGGGACAGGGGAATATGGCTACACCTTC
TRBJ2-3 | TRBV5-1 | many | . | CASSLGPLNPDTQYF | TGCGCCAGCAGCTTGGGCCCCTTGAACCCAGATACGCAGTATTTT
TRBJ2-3 | TRBV27 | many | . | CASSLTPTDTQYF | TGTGCCAGCAGTTTAACTCCGACAGATACGCAGTATTTT
TRBJ2-7 | TRBV7-9 | many | . | CASSLVRVAPYEQYF | TGTGCCAGCAGCTTAGTACGGGTCGCTCCCTACGAGCAGTACTTC
TRBJ2-3 | TRBV19 | many | . | CASSSTRGRISTDTQYF | TGTGCCAGTAGTTCAACCAGAGGACGGATTAGCACAGATACGCAGTATTTT
TRBJ2-2 | TRBV3-1 | . | . | CASSQAGHGELFF | TGTGCCAGCAGCCAAGCAGGGCACGGGGAGCTGTTTTTT
TRBJ2-2 | TRBV5-1 | . | . | CASPGNTGELFF | TGCGCCAGCCCAGGGAACACCGGGGAGCTGTTTTTT
TRBJ2-1 | TRBV29-1 | many | . | CSVDLGISYNEQFF | TGCAGCGTTGACCTCGGTATCTCCTACAATGAGCAGTTCTTC
TRBJ2-7 | TRBV5-1 | many | . | CASSALPGELYEQYF | TGCGCCAGCAGCGCGCTACCGGGAGAGCTTTACGAGCAGTACTTC
TRBJ2-3 | TRBV29-1 | many | . | CSALAPTDTQYF | TGCAGCGCCCTAGCCCCCACAGATACGCAGTATTTT
TRBJ1-1 | TRBV2 | . | TRBD1 | CASSEGAQTTEAFF | TGTGCCAGCAGCGAGGGGGCACAAACCACTGAAGCTTTCTTT
TRBJ2-3 | TRBV29-1 | many | TRBD2 | CSVAGTSGSTDTQYF | TGCAGCGTCGCCGGGACTAGCGGGAGCACAGATACGCAGTATTTT
TRBJ1-2 | TRBV28 | once | TRBD1 | CASSLSDRGNYGYTF | TGTGCCAGCAGTTTATCGGACAGGGGTAACTATGGCTACACCTTC
TRBJ2-1 | TRBV15 | many | . | CATSRGTGKDNEQFF | TGTGCCACCAGCAGAGGTACAGGGAAAGACAATGAGCAGTTCTTC
TRBJ2-1 | TRBV30 | many | TRBD1 | CAWSSRPGTGFPNEQFF | TGTGCCTGGAGTTCTCGACCCGGGACAGGGTTCCCCAATGAGCAGTTCTTC
TRBJ2-2 | TRBV15 | many | . | CATSLEGWARDTGELFF | TGTGCCACCAGCTTAGAGGGCTGGGCCCGAGACACCGGGGAGCTGTTTTTT
TRBJ2-1 | TRBV11-2 | many | . | CASSLDTGAAYNEQFF | TGTGCCAGCAGCTTAGATACGGGAGCCGCATACAATGAGCAGTTCTTC
TRBJ2-1 | TRBV24-1 | . | . | CATKQGGNNEQFF | TGTGCCACCAAGCAAGGGGGTAACAATGAGCAGTTCTTC
TRBJ2-5 | TRBV5-1 | many | TRBD2 | CASSLGYGRETQYF | TGCGCCAGCAGCTTGGGGTACGGGAGGGAGACCCAGTACTTC
TRBJ1-2 | TRBV10-3 | . | . | CAISEPDRTYGYTF | TGTGCCATCAGTGAGCCGGACAGAACCTATGGCTACACCTTC
TRBJ1-2 | TRBV4-1 | many | . | CASSRGGQPDYGYTF | TGCGCCAGCAGCCGGGGGGGGCAACCCGACTATGGCTACACCTTC
TRBJ2-7 | TRBV5-1 | . | TRBD1 | CASSSGPTGSYEQYF | TGCGCCAGCAGCTCGGGCCCGACAGGGTCCTACGAGCAGTACTTC
TRBJ1-2 | TRBV28 | . | TRBD1 | CASSQTGYGYTF | TGTGCCAGCAGCCAGACAGGGTATGGCTACACCTTC
TRBJ2-2 | TRBV7-6 | many | . | CASGPFNTGSGELFF | TGTGCCAGCGGGCCCTTCAACACGGGCTCCGGGGAGCTGTTTTTT
TRBJ1-1 | TRBV27 | many | . | CASSLGRYITEAFF | TGTGCCAGCAGTTTAGGACGGTATATCACTGAAGCTTTCTTT
TRBJ2-2 | TRBV4-2 | many | . | CASSQGDTPNTGELFF | TGTGCCAGCAGCCAGGGGGACACTCCGAACACCGGGGAGCTGTTTTTT
TRBJ2-2 | TRBV4-1 | few | . | CASSQDGSGRTGELFF | TGCGCCAGCAGCCAAGATGGCAGCGGCCGCACCGGGGAGCTGTTTTTT